The present entry profiles one T cell receptor (beta chain) with its context. The sample comes from a study of OX40 agonist ivuxolimab in advanced cancers. Data came from immunoSEQ multiplex PCR; TCRdb stores just in-frame clones and leaves some out. The sample lists about 42,000 clones, around 88% seen once, with 9.5% to 13% in the top ten. Patients were ineligible given autoimmune disease history or systemic immunosuppression. V lost 5 bases, J lost 0 bases, and 11 bases lay in between. The CDR3 sequence is 14 residues long. Germline CDR1 is LNHDA and CDR2 is SQIVND (reference sequence). The chain couples TRBV19 to TRBJ2-7; the D call may be TRBD1 or TRBD2 (5 bases each). This receptor was taken from an adult with an advanced solid tumor such as melanoma, head and neck, liver or kidney cancer. The specimen comprised CD4+ or CD8+ T cells sorted from blood, sampled in a trial of the OX40 agonist ivuxolimab. As DNA, the CDR3 is TGTGCCAGTAGTTCCTCGGGGACCTCCTACGAGCAGTACTTC. This codes for CASSSSGTSYEQYF.